This is a list of T cell receptor beta chains from one sample in a study of graft-versus-host responses after intestinal transplantation. These receptors have no identified antigens. Profiled with immunoSEQ multiplex PCR; TCRdb holds only in-frame clones, not every one. The profile shows tens of thousands of clones, around 92% of them singletons. Sample: unstimulated CD4+ T cells sorted from spleen or lymph node cells, taken before intestinal transplant. Source of these receptors: a human donor who received an intestinal transplant. Each CDR3 is given with its conserved first and last residue. The D gene is left open where the match is weak. Clone size is given for some rows only: seen once, a few or many times, or a class if the clone is expanded.

J,V,D,size,DNA,CDR3
TRBJ2-7,TRBV5-4,TRBD1,NA,TGTGCCAGCAGCTTGGTGCAGGGGGCTGGCGAGCAGTACTTC,CASSLVQGAGEQYF
TRBJ1-2,TRBV7-2,TRBD1,NA,TGTGCCAGCAGCTCCTGGGACAGGGGGCGACACATTCCCTATGGCTACACCTTC,CASSSWDRGRHIPYGYTF
TRBJ1-2,TRBV30,TRBD1,NA,TGTGCCTGGAGCCCCCGGAGCCTGACAGGGACCAACTATGGCTACACCTTC,CAWSPRSLTGTNYGYTF
TRBJ1-2,TRBV19,TRBD1,NA,TGTGCCAGTAGTATCAGTCAGGGGGACTATGGCTACACCTTC,CASSISQGDYGYTF
TRBJ2-2,TRBV4-3,TRBD1,NA,TGCGCCAGCAGCCAAGATCTTCAGGGGGCGTCGAACACCGGGGAGCTGTTTTTT,CASSQDLQGASNTGELFF
TRBJ2-7,TRBV4-3,TRBD1,NA,TGCGCCAGCAGCCAACAGACAGGGAGCTACGAGCAGTACTTC,CASSQQTGSYEQYF
TRBJ2-5,TRBV5-1,TRBD2,NA,TGCGCCAGCAGCTTGGAGCCAGCGGGGGGCCAAGAGACCCAGTACTTC,CASSLEPAGGQETQYF
TRBJ2-7,TRBV6-1,TRBD1,NA,TGTGCCAGCAGCCGGGACAGGGGTTACGAGCAGTACTTC,CASSRDRGYEQYF
TRBJ1-1,TRBV6-5,NA,NA,TGTGCCAGCAGTTACGTCGACAGGCCGGGCACTGAAGCTTTCTTT,CASSYVDRPGTEAFF
TRBJ1-4,TRBV2,NA,NA,TGTGCCAGCAGTCCTCGGGGGGCAACTAATGAAAAACTGTTTTTT,CASSPRGATNEKLFF
TRBJ2-1,TRBV2,TRBD2,once,TGTGCCAGCAGGGGCGGGGGGGCTGGTGAGCAGTTCTTC,CASRGGGAGEQFF
TRBJ2-7,TRBV7-8,NA,NA,TGTGCCAGCGGATCCTATGCCGGGGACGAGCAGTACTTC,CASGSYAGDEQYF
TRBJ1-2,TRBV7-6,TRBD1,once,TGTGCCAGCAGCATAGGGACAGAGCCCTATGGCTACACCTTC,CASSIGTEPYGYTF
TRBJ1-2,TRBV30,NA,once,TGTGCCTGGAGTAGGGACTCCGTCGTCTATGGCTACACCTTC,CAWSRDSVVYGYTF